The 16 T cell receptor beta chains below come from one sample, sequenced in a study of cytomegalovirus exposure and HLA in healthy donors. TCRdb's table, derived via immunoSEQ multiplex PCR, lists solely in-frame clones and lacks some. Of 150,000 to 200,000 clones listed, approximately 86% were seen once; the top ten hold around 2.4%. Material: PBMCs. Receptor source: a woman aged 18 to 35 in good health and CMV-seronegative.

The chain's CDR3 is CASSIGVPSGPNNEQFF. In DNA form, the CDR3 reads TGTGCCAGTAGTATAGGCGTGCCTAGCGGGCCTAACAATGAGCAGTTCTTC. The rearrangement uses TRBV19 and TRBJ2-1; 8 bases are shared with TRBD2. V was pared by 1 base and J by 5 bases, with 10 bases of the junction left unmatched. The CDR3 loop spans 17 amino acids. Germline assignment: CDR1 LNHDA and CDR2 SQIVND (reference sequence).

This rearrangement joins TRBV5-1 to TRBJ2-7, with 10 bases lining up with TRBD2. CDR3 size: 15 residues. CDR1 and CDR2 from the germline V gene are SGHRS and YFSETQ. The J segment lost 2 bases and the V segment lost 2 bases, leaving 4 bases of the junction unmatched. CDR3 sequence: CASSFITSGTYEQYF. The DNA for the CDR3 is TGCGCCAGCAGCTTCATCACTAGCGGGACCTACGAGCAGTACTTC.

The rearrangement links TRBV9 to TRBJ1-2, with 9 bases aligning to TRBD1. CDR1 and CDR2 from the germline V gene are SGDLS and YYNGEE. There are 17 residues in the CDR3. The ends lost 3 bases at V and 1 base at J; junction bases unmatched: 10. The CDR3 loop is CASSGADRGFLNYGYTF. In DNA, the CDR3 is TGTGCCAGCAGCGGTGCTGACAGGGGGTTCCTTAACTATGGCTACACCTTC.

The chain carries TRBV5-1 and TRBJ2-1; D may be TRBD1 (5 bases). With 3 bases removed from V and 0 bases from J, the gap between germline ends came to 10 bases. The CDR3 totals 15 residues. CDR1 and CDR2 from the germline V gene are SGHRS and YFSETQ. The CDR3 DNA reads as TGCGCCAGCAGCTCGTACAGGAGCTCCTACAATGAGCAGTTCTTC. The encoded protein is CASSSYRSSYNEQFF.

The chain carries TRBV5-4 and TRBJ2-7; the match to TRBD2 covers 7 bases. Germline CDR1 SGHNT, CDR2 YYREEE (reference sequence). This CDR3 comprises 16 residues. V lost 7 bases and J lost 0; bases outside the gene matches: 13. CDR3 region: CASQKVAGSSSYEQYF. Here the CDR3 DNA reads TGTGCCAGCCAGAAGGTAGCGGGCTCAAGCTCCTACGAGCAGTACTTC.

The chain is built from TRBV7-6 and TRBJ2-1; 12 nucleotides match TRBD2. The CDR3 length is 18 residues. Trimming cost V 4 bases and J 0 bases; bases outside gene matches: 7. The germline CDR1 and CDR2 sequences are SGHVS and FNYEAQ. The CDR3 reads CASSWRLAGVSSYNEQFF. In nucleotides, the CDR3 is TGTGCCAGCAGCTGGAGACTAGCGGGGGTGAGCTCCTACAATGAGCAGTTCTTC.

The chain recombines TRBV7-8 with TRBJ2-5; the D is unclear. The CDR3 totals 12 residues. V was trimmed by 3 bases and J by 2 bases, leaving 4 bases between them. In germline, CDR1 is SGHVS, CDR2 FQNEAQ. The CDR3 nucleotides read TGTGCCAGCAGCTTCCCTCAAGAGACCCAGTACTTC. It encodes CASSFPQETQYF.

The V and J genes are TRBV6-1 and TRBJ2-5, with 10 bases aligning to TRBD1. The junction had 1 base not matched to a gene; V was cut back by 6 bases and J by 3 bases. Per germline, CDR1 MNHNS and CDR2 SASEGT. The CDR3 consists of 13 residues. CDR3 sequence reads: CASRGTGEETQYF. In nucleotides, the CDR3 is TGTGCCAGCAGGGGGACAGGGGAAGAGACCCAGTACTTC.

This chain uses TRBV18 with TRBJ2-5, with a possible D match to TRBD1 (5 bases). V was clipped by 1 base and J by 5 bases, with 8 bases between them. The CDR3 consists of 13 residues. From germline, CDR1 is KGHSH and CDR2 LQKENI. DNA of the CDR3: TGTGCCAGCTCACCACGACAGCCGGAGACCCAGTACTTC. Its protein product is CASSPRQPETQYF.

V and J are TRBV7-2 and TRBJ1-2; no clear D. V was shortened by 2 bases and J by 4 bases, with 11 bases between the two germline ends. This CDR3 region has 14 residues. Germline assignment: CDR1 SGHTA and CDR2 FQGNSA. In nucleotides, the CDR3 is TGTGCCAGCAGCTTACGCAGGAGGAGCTATGGCTACACCTTC. Its translation is CASSLRRRSYGYTF.

The genes are TRBV27 and TRBJ2-4, with TRBD1 matching over 8 bases. Germline values: CDR1 MNHEY, CDR2 SMNVEV (reference sequence). The length of the CDR3 is 16 residues. V was clipped by 5 bases and J by 7 bases; unmatched bases: 13. The CDR3 DNA reads as TGTGCCAGCAGTCCGGATTTCCGACAGGGGAGGAACATTCAGTACTTC. This translates into CASSPDFRQGRNIQYF.

The chain employs TRBV7-9 and TRBJ2-1, with D unclear. Trimming shortened V by 5 bases and J by 5 bases, and 19 bases separated the two germline ends. The CDR3 has 16 amino acids. In germline, CDR1 is SEHNR, CDR2 FQNEAQ (reference sequence). CDR3 in amino acids: CASSHEVGGKNNEQFF. In nucleotides, the CDR3 is TGTGCCAGCAGCCACGAGGTCGGCGGAAAGAACAATGAGCAGTTCTTC.

The CDR3 sequence: CASSLMSGTSTDTQYF. DNA of the CDR3: TGTGCCAGCAGCTTAATGTCAGGTACTAGCACAGATACGCAGTATTTT. This chain uses TRBV11-2 with TRBJ2-3; the D is unclear. This CDR3 comprises 16 residues. Per the germline V gene, CDR1 is SGHAT and CDR2 is FQNNGV. Trimming took 2 bases from V and 0 from J, leaving 12 bases between them.

This rearrangement joins TRBV27 to TRBJ2-1, with TRBD1 matching 11 bases. The junction had 4 bases not matched to a gene; V was cut back by 3 bases and J by 6 bases. The CDR3 runs 15 residues. CDR1 is MNHEY, CDR2 SMNVEV, per germline (reference sequence). The CDR3 DNA reads as TGTGCCAGCAGTTTTGGGACAGGGGGTATCAATGAGCAGTTCTTC. Protein product: CASSFGTGGINEQFF.

The chain is built from TRBV30 and TRBJ2-1, with 13 bases fitting TRBD2. V was clipped by 3 bases and J by 4 bases; unmatched bases: 9. Germline lookup yields CDR1 GTSNPN and CDR2 SVGIG (reference sequence). CDR3 size: 17 residues. In DNA form, the CDR3 reads TGTGCCTGGAGAAGGACTAGCGGGGGCTTAGGGTACAATGAGCAGTTCTTC. This translates into CAWRRTSGGLGYNEQFF.

This chain joins TRBV2 and TRBJ1-1, with 7 positions matching TRBD1. J gave up 5 bases and V 8 bases, and 11 bases lay outside the gene matches. This CDR3 has 14 residues. Germline V CDR1 and CDR2: SNHLY, FYNNEI. Here the CDR3 reads CASGRTGVGTEAFF. CDR3 sequence (DNA): TGTGCCAGCGGACGTACAGGGGTCGGAACTGAAGCTTTCTTT.